This T cell receptor (beta chain) was identified during a study of T cell repertoires in cytomegalovirus infection. On the study more broadly: CMV epitopes in the study were HLA-C-restricted (recently identified) and HLA-B-restricted (well studied). Based on public TCR beta signatures, there were indications of CMV infection and of a matching HLA type.

The CDR3 sequence is 15 residues long. Germline CDR1 SGHAT, CDR2 FQNNGV. The V gene end was trimmed by 5 bases and the J gene end by 2 bases; junction bases not matched to a gene: 7. Study results and caveats: HLA-C-restricted CMV-specific TCR beta clonotypes prevailed in the ex vivo response.

From the reads, TCRdb called clonotypes with MiXCR, one entry per CDR3 protein. The table includes roughly 990,000 distinct CDR3 sequences, around 29% detected once. This clonotype was observed a single time. Its antigen is currently unknown. The sample in question was cultured CD8+ T cells from PBMCs, obtained from culture after CMV antigen stimulation. V usage is TRBV11-2 and J usage is TRBJ1-2, with 8 bases fitting TRBD1. The clonotype comes from a human donor in good health (CMV status not recorded). Some clones in this sample may be carry-over from other donors' samples. CDR3 amino acids: CASSLRQGRNYGYTF. The CDR3 DNA sequence: TGTGCCAGCAGCCTTAGACAGGGGAGGAACTATGGCTACACCTTC.